The T cell receptor beta chain under discussion was sequenced for a study of cytomegalovirus exposure and HLA in healthy donors. The PCR had 60 Vbeta and 13 Jbeta primers. The method was immunoSEQ multiplex PCR; TCRdb's version includes in-frame clones alone and lacks a portion of them. This sample has some 80,000 clones; 75% to 85% occur once, and the top ten carry roughly 3.5%. The CDR3 spans 14 residues. Germline CDR1 MNHEY, CDR2 SVGAGI. V lost 6 bases and J lost 1; bases outside the gene matches: 4. Regarding this clone: Its cognate antigen is unknown.

General study results and limits: It was assumed in the presence/absence analyses that sequencing depth was roughly uniform across donors. The study labeled approximately 150 TCR beta chains cytomegalovirus-associated.

The sequenced sample consisted of PBMCs. The clonotype was recovered from a man between 40 and 49 years old in good health and CMV-seronegative. The chain uses TRBV6-5 and TRBJ1-1; 8 bases fit TRBD1. CDR3 DNA: TGTGCCAGCAGACTTACAGGGGGGAACACTGAAGCTTTCTTT. Amino acid sequence: CASRLTGGNTEAFF.